One sample yielded the 19 T cell receptor beta chains listed below, sequenced in a study of cytomegalovirus exposure and HLA in healthy donors. 13 Jbeta primers and 60 Vbeta primers were used for the PCR. Data came from immunoSEQ multiplex PCR; TCRdb stores just in-frame clones and leaves some out. The sample has some 140,000 clones, 79% seen once. Sequenced input: PBMCs. Source of these receptors: a young man in good health and CMV-seropositive.

This clone appeared once. The chain joins TRBV28 to TRBJ2-5; TRBD2 might be the D (6 bases). Germline V gene lookup returns CDR1 MDHEN and CDR2 SYDVKM. The germline V and J ends were trimmed by 4 bases and 2 bases, with 29 bases remaining between them. The CDR3 covers 20 residues. CDR3 coding DNA: TGTGCCAGCAGTTGGGTCCCCTCGCTAGCGCCGAAATCGGGACAAGAGACCCAGTACTTC. It encodes CASSWVPSLAPKSGQETQYF.

This clone was counted only a few times. The chain links TRBV7-2 to TRBJ2-1; 7 bases fit TRBD2. The CDR3 length is 13 residues. The germline CDR1 and CDR2 sequences are SGHTA and FQGNSA. The V and J ends lost 7 bases and 8 bases, in that order; junction bases with no gene match: 8. CDR3 nucleotide sequence: TGTGCCAGCACTCCGGGACTAAGGGATGAGCAGTTCTTC. Protein sequence: CASTPGLRDEQFF.

The V call is TRBV18, the J call TRBJ1-5; TRBD1 matches 8 bases. The germline V gene encodes CDR1 KGHSH and CDR2 LQKENI. CDR3 size: 15 residues. The V gene end was trimmed by 6 bases and the J gene end by 9 bases; junction bases not matched to a gene: 13. The CDR3 coding sequence is TGTGCCAGCTCCGAACAGGGGACAGGCGGTGGGCCCCAGCATTTT. This translates into CASSEQGTGGGPQHF.

The V gene is TRBV28, the J gene TRBJ1-5; TRBD1 matches 7 bases. The CDR3 consists of 15 residues. J was trimmed by 0 bases and V by 3 bases; bases with no gene match: 2. CDR1 and CDR2 (germline): MDHEN, SYDVKM. For the CDR3, the DNA is TGTGCCAGCAGTTTGGGACAGACTAGCAATCAGCCCCAGCATTTT. It yields the protein CASSLGQTSNQPQHF.

This chain uses TRBV19 with TRBJ1-1; the D is unclear. In germline, CDR1 is LNHDA, CDR2 SQIVND (reference sequence). This CDR3 is 11 amino acids long. Deletions cut 6 bases from V and 9 bases from J, with 11 bases between. The CDR3 DNA reads TGTGCCAGTAGATCGGGATCCCAAGCTTTCTTT. Protein sequence: CASRSGSQAFF.

This clone was observed a single time. The genes are TRBV7-9 and TRBJ1-2, with D unclear. Germline CDR1 SEHNR, CDR2 FQNEAQ (reference sequence). V lost 5 bases and J lost 8, with 12 bases in between. The CDR3 totals 12 residues. CDR3 sequence (DNA): TGTGCCAGCAGCCGGACGGAGGGCGGCTACACCTTC. The encoded protein is CASSRTEGGYTF.

This chain joins TRBV2 and TRBJ2-1, with 14 bases identical to TRBD2. The CDR3 consists of 14 residues. Per the germline V gene, CDR1 is SNHLY and CDR2 is FYNNEI. The J segment lost 7 bases and the V segment lost 6 bases, leaving 2 bases of the junction unmatched. The CDR3 sequence: CASRGLAGGNEQFF. In DNA, the CDR3 is TGTGCCAGCAGAGGACTAGCGGGAGGAAATGAGCAGTTCTTC.

This clone appeared once. V is TRBV6-1 and J is TRBJ1-2; tentatively, D is TRBD1 (5 bases). Germline assignment: CDR1 MNHNS and CDR2 SASEGT. The CDR3 contains 18 residues. The V and J ends lost 2 bases and 0 bases respectively, with 19 bases between them. The CDR3 reads CASSETRSARATNYGYTF. The CDR3, as DNA: TGTGCCAGCAGTGAAACTCGGTCAGCCAGGGCCACTAACTATGGCTACACCTTC.

The genes are TRBV5-4 and TRBJ1-2; a weak D match, TRBD1 (6 bases). The CDR3 runs 13 residues. Germline CDR1 reads SGHNT; CDR2 reads YYREEE (reference sequence). The V and J ends lost 3 bases and 4 bases respectively, with 10 bases between them. CDR3: CASSSQGSYGYTF. CDR3 sequence (DNA): TGTGCCAGCAGCTCCCAGGGGTCCTATGGCTACACCTTC.

J is TRBJ2-2 and V is TRBV19; 10 bases are shared with TRBD2. Trimming removed 5 bases from V and 7 bases from J; junction bases left unmatched: 13. CDR3 length: 17 residues. CDR1 LNHDA and CDR2 SQIVND come from the germline V gene (reference sequence). CDR3 in DNA: TGTGCCAGTAGTGGAGGCCTAGCGGGAGTTGGGGGCGGGGAGCTGTTTTTT. This gives the protein CASSGGLAGVGGGELFF.

The chain recombines TRBV4-1 with TRBJ2-7; D perhaps matches TRBD2 (6 bases). Trimming removed 0 bases at V and 6 bases at J, with 15 bases between. The CDR3 runs 15 residues. Germline CDR1 is MGHRA and CDR2 is YSYEKL. This CDR3 reads CASSQEEAGWSEQYF. CDR3 bases: TGCGCCAGCAGCCAAGAGGAGGCGGGATGGAGCGAGCAGTACTTC.

The CDR3, as DNA: TGCAGCGTCGGGACAGATACTGGAAACACCATATATTTT. Protein sequence: CSVGTDTGNTIYF. The chain employs TRBV29-1 and TRBJ1-3, with 7 bases aligning to TRBD1. Losses at the gene ends were 6 bases for V and 2 bases for J; bases not matched to a gene: 4. CDR1 is SQVTM and CDR2 is ANQGSEA in the germline V gene. The CDR3 totals 13 residues.

The rearrangement links TRBV5-8 to TRBJ2-3; D is undetermined. The CDR3 contains 15 residues. Germline CDR1 and CDR2: SGHTS and YDEGEE. The V end was cut by 4 bases, the J end by 0 bases, with 12 bases between. CDR3 amino acids: CASSTSTLSTDTQYF. CDR3 in DNA: TGTGCCAGCAGCACCTCTACGCTGAGCACAGATACGCAGTATTTT.

In its sample, this clone was seen once. V and J are TRBV29-1 and TRBJ2-5, with 9 bases matching TRBD1. The end of the DNA is better explained by TRBJ2-7, so the J call may be wrong. Germline loops: CDR1 SQVTM, CDR2 ANQGSEA. The CDR3 is made up of 13 amino acids. CDR3 nucleotide sequence: TGCAGCGGCGGAACCGGGACAGGGAACGAGCAGTACTTC. It translates to CSGGTGTGNEQYF.

V and J are TRBV19 and TRBJ1-4; TRBD1 matches 10 bases. J lost 8 bases, V lost 5 bases, and 11 bases had no gene match. The length of the CDR3 is 16 residues. The germline CDR1 and CDR2 sequences are LNHDA and SQIVND (reference sequence). The chain's CDR3 is CASSEWDRGQGEKLFF. The CDR3 bases are TGTGCCAGTAGTGAGTGGGACAGGGGACAGGGAGAAAAACTGTTTTTT.

This sequence joins TRBV7-6 and TRBJ1-1; TRBD1 is a possible D gene (6 bases). Between the trimmed V and J ends, which lost 2 bases and 6 bases, there was a span of 13 bases. Germline CDR1 and CDR2: SGHVS and FNYEAQ. The CDR3 is 14 residues long. CDR3 protein: CASSLKISGAEAFF. For the CDR3, the DNA is TGTGCCAGCAGCTTAAAGATATCAGGGGCTGAAGCTTTCTTT. Full variable domain (outside the CDR3, taken from reference TRBV7-6 and TRBJ1-1): GAGVSQSPRYKVTKRGQDVALRCDPISGHVSLYWYRQALGQGPEFLTYFNYEAQQDKSGLPNDRFSAERPEGSISTLTIQRTEQRDSAMYRCASSLKISGAEAFFGQGTRLTVV.

This clone turned up a few times. This chain links TRBV5-1 with TRBJ2-2; a possible D gene is TRBD1 (6 bases). Germline loops: CDR1 SGHRS, CDR2 YFSETQ. The CDR3 sequence is 15 residues long. V was clipped by 6 bases and J by 1 base, with 13 bases between them. CDR3 sequence (DNA): TGCGCCAGCACCCTATCACAGGGGAACACCGGGGAGCTGTTTTTT. It translates to CASTLSQGNTGELFF.

The V gene is TRBV5-4, the J gene TRBJ2-3; D is uncertain. Trimming shortened V by 1 base and J by 2 bases, and 14 bases separated the two germline ends. CDR1 and CDR2 from the germline V gene are SGHNT and YYREEE (reference sequence). This CDR3 contains 16 residues. DNA of the CDR3: TGTGCCAGCAGCTTGATTGGGCAGGCGTACACAGATACGCAGTATTTT. Encoded protein: CASSLIGQAYTDTQYF.

J is TRBJ1-2 and V is TRBV27; no firm D call. Deletions cut 3 bases from V and 4 bases from J, with 12 bases between. This CDR3 is 14 amino acids long. Germline-derived CDR1 and CDR2 are MNHEY and SMNVEV (reference sequence). CDR3 bases: TGTGCCAGCAGTTTTGGCATCGCTGGCTATGGCTACACCTTC. The encoded protein is CASSFGIAGYGYTF.